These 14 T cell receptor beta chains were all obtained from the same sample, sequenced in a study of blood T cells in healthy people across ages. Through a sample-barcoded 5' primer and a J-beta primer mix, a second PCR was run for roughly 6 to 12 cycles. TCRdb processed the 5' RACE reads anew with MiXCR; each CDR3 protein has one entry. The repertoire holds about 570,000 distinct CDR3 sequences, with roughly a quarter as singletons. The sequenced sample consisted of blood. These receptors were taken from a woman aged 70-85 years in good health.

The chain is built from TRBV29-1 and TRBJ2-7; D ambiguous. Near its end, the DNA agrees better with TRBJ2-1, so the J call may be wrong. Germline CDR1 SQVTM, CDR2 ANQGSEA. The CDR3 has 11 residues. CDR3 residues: CSVDSTTEQFF. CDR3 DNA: TGCAGCGTTGACAGCACAACTGAGCAGTTCTTC.

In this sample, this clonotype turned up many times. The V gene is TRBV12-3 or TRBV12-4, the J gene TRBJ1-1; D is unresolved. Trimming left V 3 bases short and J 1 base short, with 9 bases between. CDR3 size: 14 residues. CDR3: CASSFQAANTEAFF. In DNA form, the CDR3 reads TGTGCCAGCAGTTTCCAAGCGGCGAACACTGAAGCTTTCTTT.

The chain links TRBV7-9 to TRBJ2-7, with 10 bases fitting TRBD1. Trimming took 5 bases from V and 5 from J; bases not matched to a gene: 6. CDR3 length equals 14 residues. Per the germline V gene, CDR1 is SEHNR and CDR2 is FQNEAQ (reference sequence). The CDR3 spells CASSLSTGGDEQYF. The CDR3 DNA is TGTGCCAGCAGCCTTTCGACAGGGGGCGACGAGCAGTACTTC.

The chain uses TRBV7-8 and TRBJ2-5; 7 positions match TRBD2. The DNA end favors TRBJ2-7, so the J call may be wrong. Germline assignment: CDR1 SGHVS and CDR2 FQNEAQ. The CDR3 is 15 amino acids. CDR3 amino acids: CASSPRFGTTVEQYF. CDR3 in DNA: TGTGCCAGCAGCCCCCGGTTTGGGACTACTGTCGAGCAGTACTTC.

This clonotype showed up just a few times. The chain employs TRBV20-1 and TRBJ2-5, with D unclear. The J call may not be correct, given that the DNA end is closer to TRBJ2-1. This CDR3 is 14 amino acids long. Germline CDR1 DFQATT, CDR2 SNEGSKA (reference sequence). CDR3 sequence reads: CSADSIGLSNEQFF. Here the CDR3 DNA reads TGCAGTGCAGACTCTATTGGCCTTTCCAATGAGCAGTTCTTC.

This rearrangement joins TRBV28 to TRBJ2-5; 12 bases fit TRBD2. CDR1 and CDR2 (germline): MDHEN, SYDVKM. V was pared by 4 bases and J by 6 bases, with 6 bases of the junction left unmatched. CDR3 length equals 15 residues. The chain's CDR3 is CASSSLLAGGQTQYF. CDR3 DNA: TGTGCCAGCAGTTCCTTACTAGCGGGGGGCCAGACCCAGTACTTC.

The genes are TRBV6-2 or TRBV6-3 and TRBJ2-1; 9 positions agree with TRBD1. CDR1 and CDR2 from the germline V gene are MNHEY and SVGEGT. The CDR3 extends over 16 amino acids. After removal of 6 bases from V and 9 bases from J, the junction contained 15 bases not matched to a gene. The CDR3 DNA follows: TGTGCCAGCAGGGACAGGGGCCTCATAGTAGGTAGTGAGCAGTTCTTC. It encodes CASRDRGLIVGSEQFF.

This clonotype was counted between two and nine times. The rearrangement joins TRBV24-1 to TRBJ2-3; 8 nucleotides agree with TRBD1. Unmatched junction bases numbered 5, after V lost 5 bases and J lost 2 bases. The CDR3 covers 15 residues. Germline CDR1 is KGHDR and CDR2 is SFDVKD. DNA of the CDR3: TGTGCCACCAGTGTTGGACAGGGAGTCACAGATACGCAGTATTTT. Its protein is CATSVGQGVTDTQYF.

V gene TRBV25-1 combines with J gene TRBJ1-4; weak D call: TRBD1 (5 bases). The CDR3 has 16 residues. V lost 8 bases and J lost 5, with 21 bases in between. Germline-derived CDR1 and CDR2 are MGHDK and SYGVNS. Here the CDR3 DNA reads TGTGCCAGCGGGGACCGGGGCCCGGCCAGGAATGAAAAACTGTTTTTT. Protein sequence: CASGDRGPARNEKLFF.

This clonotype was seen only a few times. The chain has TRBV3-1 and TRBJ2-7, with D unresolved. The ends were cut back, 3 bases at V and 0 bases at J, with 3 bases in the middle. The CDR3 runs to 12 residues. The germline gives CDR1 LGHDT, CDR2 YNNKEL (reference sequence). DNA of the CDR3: TGTGCCAGCAGCCACGGCTCCTACGAGCAGTACTTC. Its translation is CASSHGSYEQYF.

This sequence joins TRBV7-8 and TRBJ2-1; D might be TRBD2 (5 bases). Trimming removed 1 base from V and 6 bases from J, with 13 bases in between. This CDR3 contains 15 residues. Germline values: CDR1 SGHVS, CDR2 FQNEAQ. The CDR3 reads CASSLGLTPLNEQFF. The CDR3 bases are TGTGCCAGCAGCTTAGGACTAACGCCCCTCAATGAGCAGTTCTTC.

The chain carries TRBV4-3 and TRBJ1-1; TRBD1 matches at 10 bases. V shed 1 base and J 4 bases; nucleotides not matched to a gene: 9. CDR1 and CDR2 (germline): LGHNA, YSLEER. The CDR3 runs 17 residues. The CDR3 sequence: CASSQGTGGSFSTEAFF. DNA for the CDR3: TGCGCCAGCAGCCAAGGGACAGGGGGATCGTTTAGCACTGAAGCTTTCTTT.

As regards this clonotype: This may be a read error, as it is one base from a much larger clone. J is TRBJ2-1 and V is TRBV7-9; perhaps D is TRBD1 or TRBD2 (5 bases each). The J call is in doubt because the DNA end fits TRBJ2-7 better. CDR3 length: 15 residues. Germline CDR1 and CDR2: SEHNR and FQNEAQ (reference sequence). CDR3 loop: CASSFWGSSYNEQYF. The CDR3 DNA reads TGTGCCAGCAGCTTCTGGGGGAGCTCCTACAATGAGCAGTACTTC.

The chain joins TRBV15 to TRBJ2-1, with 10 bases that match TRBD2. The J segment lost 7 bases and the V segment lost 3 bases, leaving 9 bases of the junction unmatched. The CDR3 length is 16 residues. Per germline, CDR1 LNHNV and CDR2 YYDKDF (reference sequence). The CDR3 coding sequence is TGTGCCACCAGCAGGGACCTAGCGGGGGCTAGTAATGAGCAGTTCTTC. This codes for CATSRDLAGASNEQFF. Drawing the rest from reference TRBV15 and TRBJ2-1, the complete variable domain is DAMVIQNPRYQVTQFGKPVTLSCSQTLNHNVMYWYQQKSSQAPKLLFHYYDKDFNNEADTPDNFQSRRPNTSFCFLDIRSPGLGDTAMYLCATSRDLAGASNEQFFGPGTRLTVL.